This passage covers 27 T cell receptor beta chains from one sample sequenced in a study of pediatric ulcerative colitis. Some clones are missing from TCRdb's copy, which holds only in-frame ones; the method was immunoSEQ multiplex PCR. The table has fewer than 20,000 clones, approximately 80% seen once. The rectum was sampled with one to two pinch biopsies at colonoscopy. Sample: gut tissue. These receptors came from a boy between 10 and 17 years old who was a control in a study of pediatric ulcerative colitis.

The CDR3 sequence: CASSYSRGGGNEKLFF. The CDR3 nucleotides read TGTGCCAGCAGTTACTCTCGTGGCGGCGGTAATGAAAAACTGTTTTTT. The chain uses TRBV6-5 and TRBJ1-4, with D uncertain. Germline V gives CDR1 MNHEY, CDR2 SVGAGI. V lost 0 bases and J 4 bases, leaving 12 bases between the germline ends. This CDR3 comprises 16 residues.

The chain joins TRBV5-1 to TRBJ2-3; 12 bases line up with TRBD2. Trimming took 4 bases from V and 1 from J; bases not matched to a gene: 7. The CDR3 is made up of 17 amino acids. Germline V gives CDR1 SGHRS, CDR2 YFSETQ. For the CDR3, the DNA is TGCGCCAGCAGCCCGGTCCCTAGCGGGGGGGGCACAGATACGCAGTATTTT. This codes for CASSPVPSGGGTDTQYF.

This clone showed up just a few times. The chain carries TRBV7-2 and TRBJ1-1, with D tentatively TRBD1 (5 bases). This CDR3 region has 17 residues. The V end was cut by 5 bases, the J end by 0 bases, with 19 bases between. Germline CDR1 SGHTA, CDR2 FQGNSA. The CDR3 protein is CASSRRALGGVNTEAFF. The CDR3 DNA reads TGTGCCAGCAGCCGACGGGCACTAGGAGGGGTGAACACTGAAGCTTTCTTT.

The table lists this clone with a few counts. V is TRBV27 and J is TRBJ1-4, with TRBD1 as a possible D gene (5 bases). The V end lost 6 bases, the J end lost 4 bases, and 9 bases lay between the germline ends. The CDR3 has 13 residues. The germline CDR1 and CDR2 sequences are MNHEY and SMNVEV (reference sequence). For the CDR3, the DNA is TGTGCCAGCAGGGACATAATTAATGAAAAACTGTTTTTT. Protein: CASRDIINEKLFF.

The chain has TRBV20-1 and TRBJ2-5; no clear D. The closer fit of TRBJ2-7 to the DNA end suggests the J call may be wrong. The germline gives CDR1 DFQATT, CDR2 SNEGSKA (reference sequence). CDR3 length: 10 amino acids. The CDR3 here is CSASNYEQYF. The DNA of the CDR3 is TGCAGTGCATCCAACTACGAGCAGTACTTC.

The chain uses TRBV2 and TRBJ1-6, with 9 bases matching TRBD1. CDR3 size: 15 residues. Germline CDR1 and CDR2: SNHLY and FYNNEI. J was trimmed by 9 bases and V by 11 bases; bases with no gene match: 14. CDR3 DNA sequence: TGTGCCGGCCAGGGACAGGGAAGTTTAACTTCACCCCTCCACTTT. This codes for CAGQGQGSLTSPLHF.

The gene calls are TRBV27 and TRBJ2-5; TRBD2 is a possible D gene (6 bases). Trimming took off 10 bases at V and 4 bases at J, with 22 bases between the two ends. CDR3 size: 15 residues. Germline V gives CDR1 MNHEY, CDR2 SMNVEV (reference sequence). The CDR3 protein is CAIPTKEGPRETQYF. The CDR3 nucleotides are TGTGCCATCCCTACAAAGGAGGGCCCTAGAGAGACCCAGTACTTC.

V gene TRBV5-4 combines with J gene TRBJ2-1; no clear D. Trimming removed 2 bases from V and 8 bases from J, with 14 bases in between. This CDR3 is built from 14 residues. From germline, CDR1 is SGHNT and CDR2 YYREEE (reference sequence). This chain's CDR3 is CASSFSPGFDEQFF. CDR3 nucleotides: TGTGCCAGCAGCTTCAGTCCGGGTTTCGATGAGCAGTTCTTC.

CDR3 nucleotide sequence: TGCGCCAGCAGCTTGGACGGGGGCAGCAATCAGCCCCAGCATTTT. Encoded protein: CASSLDGGSNQPQHF. The chain carries TRBV5-1 and TRBJ1-5; a possible D gene is TRBD1 (6 bases). The CDR3 spans 15 residues. The V and J ends lost 0 bases and 1 base respectively, with 8 bases between them. Germline V CDR1 and CDR2: SGHRS, YFSETQ.

This clone was seen just once. The genes are TRBV11-2 and TRBJ2-5; the D gene is possibly TRBD2 (5 bases). The CDR3 contains 14 residues. Germline lookup yields CDR1 SGHAT and CDR2 FQNNGV. V was pared by 3 bases and J by 2 bases, with 10 bases between. Written as DNA, the CDR3 is TGTGCCAGCAGCTTTTCCCGGACTCAAGAGACCCAGTACTTC. This codes for CASSFSRTQETQYF.

This chain joins TRBV19 and TRBJ2-3, with 8 positions matching TRBD1. This CDR3 region has 12 residues. Germline loops: CDR1 LNHDA, CDR2 SQIVND (reference sequence). Germline trimming cut 8 bases from V and 7 bases from J; bases unmatched to any gene: 5. This CDR3 reads CASQQGDNTQYF. The CDR3 bases are TGTGCCAGTCAACAGGGGGATAATACGCAGTATTTT.

The chain combines TRBV2 with TRBJ2-5; TRBD2 matches at 11 bases. In germline, CDR1 is SNHLY, CDR2 FYNNEI. This CDR3 contains 14 residues. V lost 7 bases to trimming and J lost 3 bases; unmatched junction nucleotides: 4. The CDR3, as DNA: TGTGCCAGCAAAGAGGGACTAGCGGAAGAGACCCAGTACTTC. As protein: CASKEGLAEETQYF.

CDR3 sequence reads: CASSSEGVAGANVLTF. CDR3 sequence (DNA): TGCGCCAGCAGCTCCGAAGGGGTAGCTGGGGCCAACGTCCTGACTTTC. V is TRBV5-1 and J is TRBJ2-6; perhaps TRBD1 as D (5 bases). CDR1 and CDR2 from the germline V gene are SGHRS and YFSETQ. V dropped 3 bases and J dropped 2 bases, with 12 bases sitting between them. This CDR3 is built from 16 residues.

The CDR3 DNA sequence: TGTGCCAGCAGCTTAGGGGCACAGGGTAACACTGAAGCTTTCTTT. Translated: CASSLGAQGNTEAFF. The chain carries TRBV7-8 and TRBJ1-1; the D gene is possibly TRBD1 (6 bases). CDR3 size: 15 residues. The germline CDR1 and CDR2 sequences are SGHVS and FQNEAQ. V lost 1 base, J lost 2 bases, and 11 bases lay in between.

This clone has more than one count but fewer than ten. The V gene is TRBV7-3, the J gene TRBJ2-7; TRBD2 matches 13 bases. The junction had 4 bases not matched to a gene; V was cut back by 5 bases and J by 6 bases. The CDR3 consists of 14 residues. Germline V CDR1 and CDR2: SGHTA, FQGTGA. The CDR3 nucleotides read TGTGCCAGCAGCGCACTAGCGGGAGGGGGCGAGCAGTACTTC. As protein: CASSALAGGGEQYF.

Comment on this clone: Other DNA sequences in the same sample also yield this CDR3. The chain combines TRBV7-2 with TRBJ2-7; D is ambiguous. The CDR3 contains 11 residues. The V gene's germline CDR1 is SGHTA and CDR2 FQGNSA. V lost 5 bases and J lost 3, with 5 bases in between. The CDR3 DNA is TGTGCCAGCAGCCTCTACTACGAGCAGTACTTC. Translating gives CASSLYYEQYF.

The V and J genes are TRBV5-1 and TRBJ2-7, with unresolved D. This CDR3 spans 16 amino acids. The germline gives CDR1 SGHRS, CDR2 YFSETQ. Trimming shortened V by 4 bases and J by 2 bases, and 19 bases separated the two germline ends. CDR3 bases: TGCGCCAGCAGCAACGGACCCACCGCTTCTCCCTACGAGCAGTACTTC. It specifies CASSNGPTASPYEQYF.

The V gene is TRBV10-3, the J gene TRBJ2-3; D gene uncertain. The germline V gene encodes CDR1 ENHRY and CDR2 SYGVKD. The CDR3 sequence is 11 residues long. V dropped 6 bases and J dropped 7 bases, with 8 bases sitting between them. The CDR3 region is CAISPGHTQYF. DNA for the CDR3: TGTGCCATCAGCCCGGGCCATACGCAGTATTTT.

The rearrangement joins TRBV2 to TRBJ1-6; D is ambiguous. The germline V and J ends were trimmed by 11 bases and 8 bases, with 10 bases remaining between them. The CDR3 covers 11 residues. Germline CDR1 reads SNHLY; CDR2 reads FYNNEI. The CDR3 sequence is CAGRYDSPLHF. CDR3 nucleotide sequence: TGTGCCGGCCGTTACGATTCACCCCTCCACTTT.

The V and J genes are TRBV14 and TRBJ2-3; D may be TRBD1 (5 bases). This CDR3 region has 13 residues. Per the germline V gene, CDR1 is SGHDN and CDR2 is FVKESK. The ends were cut back, 1 base at V and 6 bases at J, with 8 bases in the middle. DNA of the CDR3: TGTGCCAGCAGCCAAGGGCCAGGGGATACGCAGTATTTT. Translation: CASSQGPGDTQYF.

CDR3 DNA: TGTGCCAGCAAGCACGGTAGTCAGCCCCAGCATTTT. Protein product: CASKHGSQPQHF. This chain links TRBV6-1 with TRBJ1-5; D not resolved. CDR3 length: 12 residues. From germline, CDR1 is MNHNS and CDR2 SASEGT. V lost 7 bases to trimming and J lost 6 bases, with 10 bases between them.

This chain links TRBV7-2 with TRBJ2-7; the D gene is possibly TRBD2 (6 bases). Germline values: CDR1 SGHTA, CDR2 FQGNSA. This CDR3 is 16 amino acids long. Deletions cut 1 base from V and 9 bases from J, with 22 bases between. For the CDR3, the DNA is TGTGCCAGCAGCTTAGATGTGGGGACTGGTTACGTCTGGCAGTACTTC. This sequence encodes CASSLDVGTGYVWQYF.

There are a few counts of this clone. The rearrangement links TRBV7-2 to TRBJ2-3, with D perhaps TRBD2 (6 bases). The CDR3 sequence is 13 residues long. Germline values: CDR1 SGHTA, CDR2 FQGNSA. The V end was cut by 3 bases, the J end by 2 bases, with 6 bases between. Written as DNA, the CDR3 is TGTGCCAGCAGCTTGGACTACACAGATACGCAGTATTTT. Amino acid sequence: CASSLDYTDTQYF.

In the case of this clone: One end of the junction varies from germline; a read error may be responsible. CDR3 loop: CASSLDRSGGEQYF. Written as DNA, the CDR3 is TGTGCCAGCAGCTTAGACCGCTCTGGGGGCGAGCAGTACTTC. The chain carries TRBV5-3 and TRBJ2-7, with D possibly called TRBD1 or TRBD2 (5 bases each). TRBV5-3 has ORF status, its function being uncertain. This CDR3 spans 14 amino acids.

For the CDR3, the DNA is TGTGCCAGCAGCCCCCCTTTGGCTCCACCGGGACCCCATGAGTCTAACTATGGCTACACCTTC. Protein: CASSPPLAPPGPHESNYGYTF. The chain has TRBV7-6 and TRBJ1-2, with a weak D call TRBD1 (5 bases). The CDR3 is made up of 21 amino acids. V dropped 5 bases and J dropped 0 bases, with 31 bases sitting between them. CDR1 and CDR2 from the germline V gene are SGHVS and FNYEAQ. The complete variable domain, with remaining parts taken from reference TRBV7-6 and TRBJ1-2, reads GAGVSQSPRYKVTKRGQDVALRCDPISGHVSLYWYRQALGQGPEFLTYFNYEAQQDKSGLPNDRFSAERPEGSISTLTIQRTEQRDSAMYRCASSPPLAPPGPHESNYGYTFGSGTRLTVV.

The chain joins TRBV29-1 to TRBJ2-7; TRBD2 is a possible D gene (6 bases). From germline, CDR1 is SQVTM and CDR2 ANQGSEA. The CDR3 is 12 residues long. The ends were cut back, 4 bases at V and 4 bases at J, with 11 bases in the middle. DNA for the CDR3: TGCAGCGTTGGGGTGGGAGGATACGAGCAGTACTTC. Its protein product is CSVGVGGYEQYF.

The chain recombines TRBV7-9 with TRBJ2-3; TRBD1 matches 9 bases. V lost 5 bases and J lost 3; bases outside the gene matches: 6. Germline values: CDR1 SEHNR, CDR2 FQNEAQ (reference sequence). The CDR3 has 15 amino acids. The CDR3 nucleotides read TGTGCCAGCAGCAAAGACAGGGGGAGTACAGATACGCAGTATTTT. Encoded protein: CASSKDRGSTDTQYF.